This T cell receptor (beta chain) is drawn from a study of blood T cell repertoires in COVID-19. Trimming removed 5 bases from V and 4 bases from J, with 9 bases in between. Germline V lookup: CDR1 LGHNT, CDR2 FRNRAP. This CDR3 is 13 amino acids long. This table comes from immunoSEQ multiplex PCR, and its TCRdb copy is limited to in-frame clones, with some not included. There are approximately 320,000 clones in the sample; roughly nine tenths occur only once, and roughly 2.5% lies in the top ten. The source of this sequence is a man aged 60 to 75 who had recovered from COVID-19. Sequencing input: PBMCs or T cells enriched from blood (not recorded which). The chain recombines TRBV12-5 with TRBJ1-3, with unresolved D. CDR3 amino acids: CASGHSEGNTIYF. The CDR3 region has the DNA TGTGCTAGTGGTCACTCGGAGGGAAACACCATATATTTT.